This passage covers 7 T cell receptor beta chains from one sample sequenced in a study of radiotherapy plus CTLA-4 blockade in lung cancer. Clones were sequenced by immunoSEQ multiplex PCR, and TCRdb holds only the in-frame ones, with some missing. The profile shows 90,000 to 100,000 clones, approximately 75% of them singletons. This sample comprised peripheral blood, obtained from a patient treated with radiotherapy plus ipilimumab. These receptors originate from a human donor with non-small cell lung cancer who had a partial response to radiotherapy plus ipilimumab. Some clones in this sample may be carry-over from other donors' samples.

V usage is TRBV7-6 and J usage is TRBJ2-5; D gene ambiguous. The V gene lost 6 bases and the J gene lost 0 bases, with 2 bases spanning the gap. CDR1 is SGHVS and CDR2 is FNYEAQ in the germline V gene. The CDR3 has 11 residues. The CDR3 sequence is CASSNQETQYF. CDR3 DNA sequence: TGTGCCAGCAGTAACCAAGAGACCCAGTACTTC.

This sequence joins TRBV13 and TRBJ2-3; D is perhaps TRBD2 (5 bases). From germline, CDR1 is PRHDT and CDR2 FYEKMQ (reference sequence). This CDR3 contains 14 residues. V lost 5 bases and J lost 4, with 13 bases in between. The CDR3 reads CASSVRGAADTQYF. The CDR3 DNA follows: TGTGCCAGCAGCGTTCGGGGTGCGGCAGATACGCAGTATTTT.

The table lists this clone with a count of one. The rearrangement uses TRBV29-1 and TRBJ2-6; D possibly corresponds to TRBD2 (5 bases). V was shortened by 6 bases and J by 4 bases, with 13 bases between the two germline ends. Germline V gene lookup returns CDR1 SQVTM and CDR2 ANQGSEA. CDR3 length: 14 residues. The DNA of the CDR3 is TGCAGCGTGGGAGTCACGAGGGGGGCCAACGTCCTGACTTTC. It codes for CSVGVTRGANVLTF.

The genes are TRBV5-1 and TRBJ2-7, with 7 bases matching TRBD2. Germline loops: CDR1 SGHRS, CDR2 YFSETQ. CDR3 size: 15 residues. Trimming removed 7 bases from V and 3 bases from J; junction bases left unmatched: 13. CDR3 sequence (DNA): TGCGCCAGCCAAGAGGTGGCGGGAGACTTCTACGAGCAGTACTTC. Its protein product is CASQEVAGDFYEQYF. The full variable domain, with the rest looked up from reference TRBV5-1 and TRBJ2-7, is KAGVTQTPRYLIKTRGQQVTLSCSPISGHRSVSWYQQTPGQGLQFLFEYFSETQRNKGNFPGRFSGRQFSNSRSEMNVSTLELGDSALYLCASQEVAGDFYEQYFGPGTRLTVT.

The CDR3 sequence is CASSLYRAYEQYF. For the CDR3, the DNA is TGTGCCAGCAGCTTATACAGGGCCTACGAGCAGTACTTC. The J gene is TRBJ2-7, the V gene TRBV13, with a weak D call TRBD1 (6 bases). CDR1 and CDR2 (germline): PRHDT, FYEKMQ (reference sequence). The CDR3 sequence is 13 residues long. V was cut by 2 bases and J by 2 bases, with 7 bases left in between.

The chain couples TRBV5-1 to TRBJ2-3, with TRBD2 matching over 12 bases. J lost 4 bases, V lost 4 bases, and 7 bases had no gene match. CDR1 and CDR2 from the germline V gene are SGHRS and YFSETQ. The length of the CDR3 is 16 residues. The CDR3 nucleotides read TGCGCCAGCAGCCATCGACTAGCGGGAGCGCCAGATACGCAGTATTTT. Translating gives CASSHRLAGAPDTQYF.

In its sample, this clone was seen once. This chain connects TRBV29-1 to TRBJ2-3, with 9 positions matching TRBD1. Germline trimming cut 3 bases from V and 3 bases from J; bases unmatched to any gene: 7. The CDR3 spans 15 residues. The V gene's germline CDR1 is SQVTM and CDR2 ANQGSEA. The CDR3 loop reads CSVDAGTGWTDTQYF. CDR3 coding DNA: TGCAGCGTTGACGCGGGGACAGGGTGGACAGATACGCAGTATTTT.